What follows are 17 T cell receptor beta chains derived from one specimen sequenced in a study of Ad26.COV2.S vaccination and SARS-CoV-2 variants. Clones were read by immunoSEQ multiplex PCR, and TCRdb kept only the in-frame ones, dropping some. The sample has about 350,000 clones, approximately 90% seen once; the top ten hold roughly 5%. The treatment denotes: over 15 received Ad26.COV2.S at low or high dose, single or two shots; a few received placebo; per-sample allocation not given. Material that was analyzed had been drawn on day 63 after the first vaccine or placebo injection. Source: peripheral blood, taken in a trial of Ad26.COV2.S vaccine versus placebo. These receptors were obtained from a person aged 18-60 years who received the Ad26.COV2.S COVID-19 vaccine or a placebo.

V is TRBV9 and J is TRBJ2-1; TRBD2 aligns across 8 bases. Germline V CDR1 and CDR2: SGDLS, YYNGEE. The CDR3 consists of 19 residues. V lost 4 bases to trimming and J lost 0 bases; unmatched junction nucleotides: 15. The DNA for the CDR3 is TGTGCCAGCAGCACTCAGGATAGCGGGATCCTAAGCTCCTACAATGAGCAGTTCTTC. Translation gives CASSTQDSGILSSYNEQFF.

V usage is TRBV5-1 and J usage is TRBJ2-6; D remains ambiguous. This CDR3 contains 15 residues. Trimming shortened V by 3 bases and J by 0 bases, and 7 bases separated the two germline ends. Germline CDR1 SGHRS, CDR2 YFSETQ. As DNA, the CDR3 is TGCGCCAGCAGCTCCCAGCCCTCTGGGGCCAACGTCCTGACTTTC. It codes for CASSSQPSGANVLTF.

V usage is TRBV3-1 (or the pseudogene TRBV3-2) and J usage is TRBJ2-5; D gene unclear. The germline V gene has CDR1 LGHDT and CDR2 YNNKEL (reference sequence). With 6 bases removed from V and 1 base from J, the gap between germline ends came to 9 bases. The CDR3 totals 13 residues. DNA of the CDR3: TGTGCCAGCAGTCTCCGAACCCAAGAGACCCAGTACTTC. It yields the protein CASSLRTQETQYF.

The J gene is TRBJ1-5, the V gene TRBV5-1, with D unresolved. This CDR3 is built from 15 residues. The V end was cut by 0 bases, the J end by 4 bases, with 11 bases between. Germline V CDR1 and CDR2: SGHRS, YFSETQ. The CDR3 coding sequence is TGCGCCAGCAGCTTGGCGCCAGGAGGAAATCAGCCCCAGCATTTT. It yields the protein CASSLAPGGNQPQHF.

This sequence joins TRBV30 and TRBJ1-2; 7 positions agree with TRBD1. The length of the CDR3 is 14 residues. The germline V gene has CDR1 GTSNPN and CDR2 SVGIG (reference sequence). With 5 bases clipped from V and 5 bases from J, the junction kept 11 bases outside the gene matches. The CDR3 sequence: CAWDNDAGGYGYTF. In nucleotides, the CDR3 is TGTGCCTGGGACAACGACGCAGGGGGATATGGCTACACCTTC.

This clone was counted a single time. V is TRBV2 and J is TRBJ2-1; TRBD1 or TRBD2 may be the D gene (6 bases each). This CDR3 region has 14 residues. CDR1 is SNHLY and CDR2 is FYNNEI in the germline V gene. V shed 8 bases and J shed 6 bases, with 17 bases lying between them. The CDR3 protein is CASPPGPGANEQFF. DNA of the CDR3: TGTGCCAGCCCCCCAGGCCCGGGGGCCAATGAGCAGTTCTTC. Drawing the rest from reference TRBV2 and TRBJ2-1, the complete variable domain is EPEVTQTPSHQVTQMGQEVILRCVPISNHLYFYWYRQILGQKVEFLVSFYNNEISEKSEIFDDQFSVERPDGSNFTLKIRSTKLEDSAMYFCASPPGPGANEQFFGPGTRLTVL.

This clone has just a few counts. The chain has TRBV7-9 and TRBJ2-1, with TRBD1 matching over 9 bases. Germline V gives CDR1 SEHNR, CDR2 FQNEAQ (reference sequence). There are 15 residues in the CDR3. V shed 4 bases and J 5 bases; nucleotides not matched to a gene: 6. For the CDR3, the DNA is TGTGCCAGCAGCTCCTGGGACAGGGTTGACAATGAGCAGTTCTTC. Encoded protein: CASSSWDRVDNEQFF.

Ten or more counts support this clone. This chain joins TRBV28 and TRBJ1-2, with D hard to call. This CDR3 has 13 residues. The germline CDR1 and CDR2 sequences are MDHEN and SYDVKM. Trimming removed 8 bases from V and 6 bases from J, with 16 bases in between. Written as DNA, the CDR3 is TGTGCCAGCGGGAGTGATGTCGGCGATGGCTACACCTTC. The encoded protein is CASGSDVGDGYTF.

The V gene is TRBV24-1, the J gene TRBJ1-5, with D possibly being TRBD1 (5 bases). CDR1 KGHDR and CDR2 SFDVKD come from the germline V gene. Trimming shortened V by 1 base and J by 0 bases, and 15 bases separated the two germline ends. The CDR3 is 18 residues long. The CDR3 sequence is CATSDLRRGANSNQPQHF. The DNA of the CDR3 is TGTGCCACCAGTGATTTACGACGCGGGGCGAATAGCAATCAGCCCCAGCATTTT.

The V call is TRBV5-4, the J call TRBJ2-3; TRBD1 matches at 8 bases. The V and J ends lost 1 base and 7 bases, in that order; junction bases with no gene match: 8. The CDR3 is made up of 15 amino acids. The V gene's germline CDR1 is SGHNT and CDR2 YYREEE (reference sequence). The CDR3 DNA reads as TGTGCCAGCAGCTTGCCCGGGACAGGAAGAAATACGCAGTATTTT. It encodes CASSLPGTGRNTQYF.

This chain connects TRBV6-5 to TRBJ2-7; 7 nucleotides match TRBD1. This CDR3 has 13 residues. CDR1 is MNHEY and CDR2 is SVGAGI in the germline V gene. V trimming: 8 bases; J trimming: 6 bases; junction bases outside the gene matches: 10. CDR3 amino acids: CASQQGFWSEQYF. The CDR3 nucleotides read TGTGCCAGCCAACAGGGGTTTTGGTCCGAGCAGTACTTC.

The genes are TRBV21-1 and TRBJ2-2; the table gives TRBD2 as D, unverified against the DNA. TRBV21-1 is deemed a pseudogene. There are 21 residues in the CDR3. The CDR3 loop reads CASSKGTYALGPGWVTGELFF. CDR3 DNA: TGTGCCAGCAGCAAAGGAACCTACGCTTTAGGTCCGGGGTGGGTTACCGGGGAGCTGTTTTTT.

On this clone: This CDR3 is also generated by other DNA sequences in the sample. The chain couples TRBV10-3 to TRBJ2-7; maybe TRBD2 (5 bases). V gave up 0 bases and J gave up 1 base, with 7 bases separating them. This CDR3 has 14 residues. Germline CDR1 and CDR2: ENHRY and SYGVKD. The CDR3 DNA reads TGTGCCATCAGTGAGTCGGGGAGTTCCTACGAGCAGTACTTC. Amino acid sequence: CAISESGSSYEQYF.

The chain recombines TRBV28 with TRBJ2-1; no clear D. Germline-derived CDR1 and CDR2 are MDHEN and SYDVKM. Trimming pared 4 bases from V and 6 bases from J, leaving 7 bases between. The CDR3 sequence is 12 residues long. CDR3 DNA: TGTGCCAGCAGTTCTTGGGGCAATGAGCAGTTCTTC. Protein product: CASSSWGNEQFF.

In its sample, this clone was seen once. CDR3 bases: TGTGCCAGCAGCTTACGAAGTGAGACCCAGTACTTC. Protein sequence: CASSLRSETQYF. The chain carries TRBV13 and TRBJ2-5; the D is unclear. V was cut by 2 bases and J by 5 bases, with 6 bases left in between. The CDR3 is 12 amino acids. The germline gives CDR1 PRHDT, CDR2 FYEKMQ (reference sequence). Full variable domain (missing parts from reference TRBV13 and TRBJ2-5): AAGVIQSPRHLIKEKRETATLKCYPIPRHDTVYWYQQGPGQDPQFLISFYEKMQSDKGSIPDRFSAQQFSDYHSELNMSSLELGDSALYFCASSLRSETQYFGPGTRLLVL.

The count of this clone is one. The chain employs TRBV11-2 and TRBJ2-3; no definite D call. Germline V CDR1 and CDR2: SGHAT, FQNNGV. This CDR3 comprises 15 residues. Trimming took off 5 bases at V and 6 bases at J, with 18 bases between the two ends. This chain's CDR3 is CASSTGSTNGDTQYF. The CDR3 DNA is TGTGCCAGCAGCACGGGTAGTACCAACGGGGATACGCAGTATTTT.

This clone was seen just once. The V gene is TRBV25-1, the J gene TRBJ1-4; 9 bases map to TRBD1. CDR1 is MGHDK, CDR2 SYGVNS, per germline. The CDR3 extends over 17 amino acids. With V trimmed by 3 bases and J by 5 bases, 10 bases remained unmatched. The CDR3 protein is CASSDPHGTGRNEKLFF. CDR3 DNA sequence: TGTGCCAGCAGTGACCCACACGGGACAGGGAGAAATGAAAAACTGTTTTTT. Together with reference TRBV25-1 and TRBJ1-4, the CDR3 gives the full variable domain: EADIYQTPRYLVIGTGKKITLECSQTMGHDKMYWYQQDPGMELHLIHYSYGVNSTEKGDLSSESTVSRIRTEHFPLTLESARPSHTSQYLCASSDPHGTGRNEKLFFGSGTQLSVL.